This paragraph reports one T cell receptor (beta chain). This specimen comes from a study of blood T cell repertoires in COVID-19. Study overall: The study drew acute and convalescent COVID-19 samples from the United States, Italy and Spain.

The protocol was immunoSEQ multiplex PCR, while the TCRdb copy is restricted to in-frame clones and leaves out a portion. The table has about 130,000 clones, around 89% seen once; the top ten hold roughly 18%. Germline V CDR1 and CDR2: PRHDT, FYEKMQ (reference sequence). V was clipped by 3 bases and J by 5 bases, with 13 bases between them. The CDR3 spans 14 residues. Sequenced sample: peripheral blood. The genes are TRBV13 and TRBJ1-2, with D possibly matching TRBD1 (6 bases). The clonotype comes from a man aged 50 to 60 with active or convalescent COVID-19. The CDR3 reads CASSFWTAQYGYTF. The CDR3 bases are TGTGCCAGCAGCTTCTGGACAGCTCAGTATGGCTACACCTTC.